Only one count was recorded for the clone carrying this T cell receptor (beta chain). Its antigen is undetermined. These data belong to a study of Ad26.COV2.S vaccination and SARS-CoV-2 variants. Whole-study context: Ad26.COV2.S was injected intramuscularly once or twice, 56 days apart.

Study results and caveats: Participants given vaccine showed non-spike TCR breadth similar to that of placebo recipients.

The CDR3 runs 14 residues. The V gene lost 4 bases and the J gene lost 0 bases, with 11 bases spanning the gap. Germline assignment: CDR1 SGHRS and CDR2 YFSETQ. This sample's treatment: roughly 19 received Ad26.COV2.S at low or high dose, single or two shots; 5 received placebo; per-sample allocation not given. Collection of the samples took place on day 63 after the first injection of vaccine or placebo. Boston provided a donor who was an adult aged 18-55 years. Profiled with immunoSEQ multiplex PCR; TCRdb holds only in-frame clones, not every one. This table has fewer than 500,000 clones, 90% appearing once.

The chain couples TRBV5-1 to TRBJ2-7; D unresolved. The input for sequencing was peripheral blood, taken in a trial of Ad26.COV2.S vaccine versus placebo. This TCR was recovered from a person between 18 and 59 years old who received the Ad26.COV2.S COVID-19 vaccine or a placebo. Here the CDR3 reads CASSIGDRSYEQYF. DNA of the CDR3: TGCGCCAGCAGCATCGGAGACCGCTCCTACGAGCAGTACTTC.